Listed below are T cell receptor beta chains from one sample, sequenced in a study of blood T cell repertoires in COVID-19. Assay used: immunoSEQ multiplex PCR; TCRdb lists only in-frame clones, some missing. The repertoire holds a few hundred thousand clones, with about 82% as singletons. Sequencing was done on a sample of peripheral blood. Receptors originate from a man at least 80 years old with acute or convalescent COVID-19. Each CDR3 is given with its conserved first and last residue. D genes are given only for firm matches. Clone size is given for some rows only: seen once, a few or many times, or a class if the clone is expanded.

TRBV12-3/TRBV12-4	.	.	TRBJ2-3	CASSPAGDTQYF	TGTGCCAGCAGCCCGGCGGGTGATACGCAGTATTTT
TRBV10-3	TRBD1	.	TRBJ2-2	CAISRDRHTGELFF	TGTGCCATCAGTAGGGACAGGCACACCGGGGAGCTGTTTTTT
TRBV19	TRBD1	.	TRBJ1-2	CASSTQGQGNYGYTF	TGTGCCAGTAGCACGCAGGGACAGGGGAACTATGGCTACACCTTC
TRBV7-2	.	.	TRBJ2-7	CASSLIIQGGRNEQYF	TGTGCCAGCAGCTTAATTATACAGGGAGGGCGTAACGAGCAGTACTTC
TRBV9	TRBD1	.	TRBJ1-3	CASGQGLFGTIYF	TGTGCCAGCGGACAGGGGTTGTTCGGGACCATATATTTT
TRBV20-1	.	.	TRBJ1-5	CSASSWTGGGYSNQPQHF	TGCAGTGCTAGTTCCTGGACCGGGGGGGGGTATAGCAATCAGCCCCAGCATTTT
TRBV11-2	TRBD2	few	TRBJ2-7	CASSLVGREEQYF	TGTGCCAGCAGCTTAGTAGGGCGGGAGGAGCAGTACTTC
TRBV7-9	.	.	TRBJ2-7	CASSSNSSYEQYF	TGTGCCAGCAGCAGCAACAGTTCCTACGAGCAGTACTTC
TRBV27	TRBD1	.	TRBJ2-7	CASSPTGQGAREQYF	TGTGCCAGCAGTCCCACGGGACAGGGGGCGAGGGAGCAGTACTTC
TRBV9	TRBD1	.	TRBJ2-2	CASSEVPGQGAVGELFF	TGTGCCAGCAGCGAAGTTCCGGGACAGGGAGCGGTCGGGGAGCTGTTTTTT
TRBV6-5	.	.	TRBJ1-2	CATNNLYGYTF	TGTGCCACCAACAACCTCTATGGCTACACCTTC
TRBV10-3	TRBD2	.	TRBJ2-1	CAISETPTSGNNEQFF	TGTGCCATCAGTGAGACTCCGACTAGCGGCAACAATGAGCAGTTCTTC
TRBV12-3/TRBV12-4	TRBD1	.	TRBJ1-2	CASRLGGAYGYTF	TGTGCCAGCAGGCTAGGGGGCGCTTATGGCTACACCTTC
TRBV2	.	.	TRBJ2-6	CASSHPTGTGANVLTF	TGTGCCAGCAGCCACCCCACAGGGACTGGGGCCAACGTCCTGACTTTC
TRBV10-3	.	.	TRBJ2-2	CAIREGGGTGELFF	TGTGCCATCAGAGAGGGGGGGGGCACCGGGGAGCTGTTTTTT
TRBV5-6	TRBD1	.	TRBJ1-5	CASSSDRRFNQPQHF	TGTGCCAGCAGCTCGGACAGGAGATTCAATCAGCCCCAGCATTTT
TRBV28	.	once	TRBJ1-5	CAGGEGLSNQPQHF	TGTGCCGGGGGGGAGGGGCTTAGCAATCAGCCCCAGCATTTT
TRBV19	.	.	TRBJ1-1	CASSISDNTEAFF	TGTGCCAGTAGTATCAGCGACAACACTGAAGCTTTCTTT
TRBV18	TRBD2	.	TRBJ2-2	CASSLGTSGRNTGELFF	TGTGCCAGCTCACTCGGGACTAGCGGGAGAAACACCGGGGAGCTGTTTTTT
TRBV7-9	TRBD1	.	TRBJ1-1	CASSSGQGSMNTEAFF	TGTGCCAGCAGCTCTGGACAGGGGTCTATGAACACTGAAGCTTTCTTT
TRBV25-1	.	.	TRBJ2-1	CASSGFLASEQFF	TGTGCCAGCAGTGGGTTTTTGGCCAGTGAGCAGTTCTTC
TRBV4-1	.	.	TRBJ1-4	CASSQDRGANEKLFF	TGCGCCAGCAGCCAAGATCGCGGAGCTAATGAAAAACTGTTTTTT
TRBV6-6	TRBD1	.	TRBJ1-6	CASSSRPGQGDSPLHF	TGTGCCAGCAGTTCACGACCGGGACAGGGGGATTCACCCCTCCACTTT
TRBV3-1/TRBV3-2	TRBD2	.	TRBJ2-5	CASSHDLAGAGETQYF	TGTGCCAGCAGCCACGACCTAGCGGGAGCCGGAGAGACCCAGTACTTC
TRBV29-1	.	.	TRBJ1-2	CSGRGGQDGYTF	TGCAGCGGGCGCGGGGGGCAGGATGGCTACACCTTC
TRBV7-6	TRBD1	.	TRBJ1-3	CASSLGQSPSGNTIYF	TGTGCCAGCAGCCTGGGACAGAGCCCCTCTGGAAACACCATATATTTT
TRBV6-5	.	once	TRBJ2-7	CASSSGMGYEQYF	TGTGCCAGCAGTTCAGGTATGGGTTACGAGCAGTACTTC
TRBV28	TRBD2	.	TRBJ2-2	CASRGLAGGPGTGELFF	TGTGCCAGCAGGGGACTAGCGGGAGGGCCTGGCACCGGGGAGCTGTTTTTT
TRBV6-5	.	.	TRBJ1-1	CASTPGGLNTEAFF	TGTGCCAGCACCCCCGGAGGGTTGAACACTGAAGCTTTCTTT
TRBV23-1	.	.	TRBJ1-5	CARSHWTENSNQPQHF	TGCGCCAGAAGTCACTGGACAGAAAATAGCAATCAGCCCCAGCATTTT
TRBV14	.	.	TRBJ2-7	CASSQFQGSSYEQYF	TGTGCCAGCAGCCAGTTCCAGGGAAGCTCCTACGAGCAGTACTTC
TRBV7-9	.	.	TRBJ2-2	CASSTPPQGWFTGELFF	TGTGCCAGCAGCACCCCGCCACAGGGTTGGTTCACCGGGGAGCTGTTTTTT
TRBV28	.	.	TRBJ1-4	CASSMGGNEKLFF	TGTGCCAGCAGCATGGGGGGGAATGAAAAACTGTTTTTT
TRBV7-2	.	.	TRBJ2-1	CASSLYLISGNEQFF	TGTGCCAGCAGCTTATATTTGATAAGCGGGAATGAGCAGTTCTTC
TRBV7-2	TRBD1	.	TRBJ1-6	CASSLGDSYSPLHF	TGTGCCAGCAGCTTAGGGGACAGCTATTCACCCCTCCACTTT
TRBV6-1	TRBD1	.	TRBJ2-7	CASRTPGQGSEQYF	TGTGCCAGCAGGACGCCGGGACAGGGGAGCGAGCAGTACTTC
TRBV28	TRBD1	once	TRBJ1-1	CASSPPGTVMNTEAFF	TGTGCCAGCAGTCCCCCCGGGACAGTCATGAACACTGAAGCTTTCTTT
TRBV6-5	TRBD1	few	TRBJ1-2	CACRDRGPYGYTF	TGTGCCTGCCGGGACAGGGGACCCTATGGCTACACCTTC
TRBV28	TRBD1	.	TRBJ1-2	CASSRTGRGYTF	TGTGCCAGCAGCCGGACAGGACGCGGCTACACCTTC
TRBV4-3	.	.	TRBJ1-1	CASSQDPNRYMNTEAFF	TGCGCCAGCAGCCAGGACCCCAACAGGTATATGAACACTGAAGCTTTCTTT